This TCR beta chain was captured in a study of cytomegalovirus exposure and HLA in healthy donors. Study-level points and caveats: For TCR beta chains, V- and J-gene trimming was later linked to a missense DCLRE1C variant.

Remarks on this clone: Its cognate antigen is unknown.

PCR used 60 Vbeta primers and 13 Jbeta primers. Assay used: immunoSEQ multiplex PCR; TCRdb lists only in-frame clones, some missing. Among 55,000 to 75,000 clones listed, about three quarters were seen once. Germline values: CDR1 MDHEN, CDR2 SYDVKM. The CDR3 is made up of 17 amino acids. J lost 2 bases, V lost 6 bases, and 14 bases had no gene match. This clonotype was obtained from a woman in her 30s in good health and CMV-seropositive. The chain joins TRBV28 to TRBJ2-5; 8 bases are a match to TRBD2. Input material: PBMCs. The CDR3 DNA is TGTGCCAGCAGAGGTAGCGGGATATCTGGTCGTCAAGAGACCCAGTACTTC. It is translated as CASRGSGISGRQETQYF. Variable domain in full (rest from reference TRBV28 and TRBJ2-5): DVKVTQSSRYLVKRTGEKVFLECVQDMDHENMFWYRQDPGLGLRLIYFSYDVKMKEKGDIPEGYSVSREKKERFSLILESASTNQTSMYLCASRGSGISGRQETQYFGPGTRLLVL.